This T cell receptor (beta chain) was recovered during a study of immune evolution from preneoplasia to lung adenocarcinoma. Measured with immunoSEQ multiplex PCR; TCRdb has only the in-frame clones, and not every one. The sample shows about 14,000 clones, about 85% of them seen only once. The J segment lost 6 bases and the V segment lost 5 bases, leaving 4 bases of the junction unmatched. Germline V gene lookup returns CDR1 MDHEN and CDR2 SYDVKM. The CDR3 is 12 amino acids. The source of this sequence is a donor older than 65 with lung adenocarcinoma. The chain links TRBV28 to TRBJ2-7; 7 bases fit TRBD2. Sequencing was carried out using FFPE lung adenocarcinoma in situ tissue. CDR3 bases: TGTGCCAGCAGTCGGACTAGACGCGAGCAGTACTTC. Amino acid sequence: CASSRTRREQYF.